This record covers a single T cell receptor (beta chain). This sample was included in a study of blood T cell repertoires in COVID-19. CDR1 is LGHNA and CDR2 is YSLEER in the germline V gene. The V segment lost 4 bases and the J segment 3 bases; nucleotides outside the gene matches: 8. CDR3 length: 15 residues. As originally analysed: Reference gene primer amplification in the assay estimated nucleated cell counts. Clones were sequenced by immunoSEQ multiplex PCR, and TCRdb holds only the in-frame ones, with some missing. The V and J calls and clone size come from that table; D and trimming were worked out from the DNA. The table lists hundreds of thousands of clones, approximately 87% of them singletons.

This sequence joins TRBV4-3 and TRBJ1-1; 7 nucleotides agree with TRBD1. The TCR comes from a man aged 60-69 years who had recovered from COVID-19. Sequenced material: peripheral blood. The DNA for the CDR3 is TGCGCCAGCAGCCCCCAACGGGACAGTCACACTGAAGCTTTCTTT. Its translation is CASSPQRDSHTEAFF.